The next 24 T cell receptor beta chains were all read from a single sample in a study of CD8 T cells in Susac syndrome. Random hexamers were used to reverse transcribe the RNA input (0.5 to 1 ug). From the immunoSEQ multiplex PCR reads, TCRdb called clonotypes with MiXCR, one entry per CDR3 protein. Counted here are 150,000 to 200,000 distinct CDR3 sequences, 93% occurring once; the ten biggest clones make up over 0.11%. Sequencing input: CD4+ T cells from PBMCs. The receptors here all came from a human donor in good health.

A single count supports this clonotype. This chain links TRBV3-1 with TRBJ2-2; D is unclear. The germline gives CDR1 LGHDT, CDR2 YNNKEL (reference sequence). V shed 5 bases and J shed 4 bases, with 20 bases lying between them. The CDR3 loop spans 17 amino acids. CDR3 protein: CASSAILDFSGTGELFF. CDR3 DNA: TGTGCCAGCAGCGCTATTCTTGACTTTAGTGGCACCGGGGAGCTGTTTTTT.

V and J are TRBV2 and TRBJ2-2; possibly TRBD1 for D (5 bases). V dropped 6 bases and J dropped 7 bases, with 18 bases sitting between them. The CDR3 is 15 amino acids. The germline gives CDR1 SNHLY, CDR2 FYNNEI. The chain's CDR3 is CASSPGQGWGGELFF. The CDR3 bases are TGTGCCAGCAGCCCAGGGCAGGGCTGGGGCGGGGAGCTGTTTTTT.

The chain links TRBV20-1 to TRBJ2-7; 13 nucleotides align to TRBD2. Unmatched junction bases numbered 8, after V lost 6 bases and J lost 6 bases. CDR3 length: 14 amino acids. The germline V gene has CDR1 DFQATT and CDR2 SNEGSKA (reference sequence). CDR3 DNA: TGCAGTGCCAGCCCGGGACTAGCGGGACCCGAGCAGTACTTC. Translated: CSASPGLAGPEQYF.

This clonotype has only a few counts. This chain joins TRBV6-5 and TRBJ2-7; D is possibly TRBD2 (5 bases). Looked up from germline, CDR1 is MNHEY and CDR2 is SVGAGI. The CDR3 sequence is 13 residues long. Trimming took off 5 bases at V and 2 bases at J, with 10 bases between the two ends. The CDR3: CASSLAGTYEQYF. The CDR3 DNA reads TGTGCCAGCAGTCTAGCCGGGACCTACGAGCAGTACTTC.

This rearrangement joins TRBV2 to TRBJ1-1; D unclear. Deletions cut 3 bases from V and 5 bases from J, with 7 bases between. Germline V gene data show CDR1 as SNHLY and CDR2 as FYNNEI. The CDR3 spans 12 residues. CDR3 residues: CASSDGRTEAFF. CDR3 DNA: TGTGCCAGCAGTGACGGGCGGACTGAAGCTTTCTTT.

This chain joins TRBV3-1 and TRBJ2-3; TRBD1 or TRBD2 may be the D gene (5 bases each). The CDR3 length is 15 residues. In germline, CDR1 is LGHDT, CDR2 YNNKEL (reference sequence). V gave up 4 bases and J gave up 2 bases, with 13 bases separating them. The CDR3 DNA is TGTGCCAGCAGCCGGGGGTCGACAACCACAGATACGCAGTATTTT. Its translation: CASSRGSTTTDTQYF.

This chain uses TRBV6-5 with TRBJ2-5; D may be TRBD1 (6 bases). Germline-derived CDR1 and CDR2 are MNHEY and SVGAGI. V lost 2 bases to trimming and J lost 1 base, with 8 bases between them. The length of the CDR3 is 14 residues. CDR3 nucleotide sequence: TGTGCCAGCAGTTACCAGGGGACCCAAGAGACCCAGTACTTC. It codes for CASSYQGTQETQYF.

The J gene is TRBJ2-1, the V gene TRBV27; 8 nucleotides align to TRBD2. This CDR3 comprises 15 residues. Trimming removed 7 bases from V and 5 bases from J; junction bases left unmatched: 10. The germline V gene has CDR1 MNHEY and CDR2 SMNVEV (reference sequence). CDR3 loop: CASIPGTSLNNEQFF. DNA of the CDR3: TGTGCCAGCATTCCCGGGACTAGTCTGAACAATGAGCAGTTCTTC.

The genes are TRBV29-1 and TRBJ2-2; D is ambiguous. The CDR3 length is 13 residues. Deletions cut 7 bases from V and 0 bases from J, with 9 bases between. Germline CDR1 and CDR2: SQVTM and ANQGSEA. The CDR3 protein is CSGNSPNTGELFF. As DNA, the CDR3 is TGCAGCGGTAACAGCCCGAACACCGGGGAGCTGTTTTTT.

This clonotype was seen once. The rearrangement uses TRBV6-5 and TRBJ2-5, with D possibly matching TRBD1 (6 bases). This CDR3 is 12 amino acids long. V lost 10 bases, J lost 4 bases, and 13 bases lay in between. CDR1 is MNHEY, CDR2 SVGAGI, per germline. This CDR3 is CATQGSRETQYF. The CDR3 nucleotides read TGTGCCACCCAGGGGTCCCGAGAGACCCAGTACTTC.

This chain connects TRBV2 to TRBJ2-1; TRBD2 aligns across 7 bases. Unmatched junction bases numbered 10, after V lost 4 bases and J lost 1 base. This CDR3 spans 17 amino acids. Germline V gene sequence: CDR1 SNHLY, CDR2 FYNNEI. CDR3 coding DNA: TGTGCCAGCAGTGGAACTAGCGATAGAGAATCCTACAATGAGCAGTTCTTC. It codes for CASSGTSDRESYNEQFF.

This rearrangement joins TRBV12-3 or TRBV12-4 to TRBJ1-4; D uncertain. The V gene lost 3 bases and the J gene lost 8 bases, with 16 bases spanning the gap. The CDR3 loop spans 15 amino acids. As DNA, the CDR3 is TGTGCCAGCAGTTTGCGGGGTATTTGGTCCGAAAAACTGTTTTTT. This gives the protein CASSLRGIWSEKLFF.

The V and J genes are TRBV20-1 and TRBJ1-1; D ambiguous. The CDR3 is 12 residues long. V was shortened by 0 bases and J by 4 bases, with 6 bases between the two germline ends. Germline V lookup: CDR1 DFQATT, CDR2 SNEGSKA (reference sequence). CDR3 sequence (DNA): TGCAGTGCTAGAGATACCGGCACTGAAGCTTTCTTT. This codes for CSARDTGTEAFF.

This clonotype was seen only once. This rearrangement joins TRBV20-1 to TRBJ2-3; TRBD2 aligns across 8 bases. The V and J ends lost 3 bases and 9 bases, in that order; junction bases with no gene match: 5. The CDR3 totals 12 residues. The germline V gene has CDR1 DFQATT and CDR2 SNEGSKA (reference sequence). The CDR3 DNA sequence: TGCAGTGCTAGCGGGGGGGCTTGGACGCAGTATTTT. Protein: CSASGGAWTQYF.

J is TRBJ2-3 and V is TRBV29-1; 11 nucleotides agree with TRBD2. Germline V lookup: CDR1 SQVTM, CDR2 ANQGSEA. J lost 10 bases, V lost 7 bases, and 13 bases had no gene match. CDR3 length equals 14 residues. CDR3: CSGALAGGPGAQYF. CDR3 nucleotides: TGCAGCGGCGCGCTAGCGGGGGGCCCCGGGGCGCAGTATTTT.

In this sample, this clonotype turned up once. J is TRBJ1-1 and V is TRBV3-1; D ambiguous. This CDR3 comprises 14 residues. Germline-derived CDR1 and CDR2 are LGHDT and YNNKEL (reference sequence). The V end lost 1 base, the J end lost 1 base, and 7 bases lay between the germline ends. The CDR3 region is CASSQGTGNTEAFF. The CDR3 coding sequence is TGTGCCAGCAGCCAAGGGACGGGGAACACTGAAGCTTTCTTT.

The rearrangement links TRBV29-1 to TRBJ2-5; 8 bases match TRBD2. V was pared by 3 bases and J by 4 bases, with 4 bases of the junction left unmatched. Germline CDR1 SQVTM, CDR2 ANQGSEA. The CDR3 runs to 13 residues. CDR3 sequence: CSVDTGGRETQYF. As DNA, the CDR3 is TGCAGCGTTGATACGGGGGGGCGAGAGACCCAGTACTTC.

The chain combines TRBV6-1 with TRBJ2-1; perhaps D is TRBD1 or TRBD2 (6 bases each). Between the trimmed V and J ends, which lost 10 bases and 9 bases, there was a span of 13 bases. Germline CDR1 MNHNS, CDR2 SASEGT. This CDR3 contains 11 residues. CDR3 loop: CATRGQGEQFF. In DNA, the CDR3 is TGTGCCACCCGGGGGCAGGGTGAGCAGTTCTTC.

The chain employs TRBV7-2 and TRBJ1-2; a possible D gene is TRBD1 (5 bases). V was pared by 3 bases and J by 4 bases, with 12 bases between. The CDR3 covers 14 residues. Germline CDR1 SGHTA, CDR2 FQGNSA. In DNA form, the CDR3 reads TGTGCCAGCAGCTTCCCAGGGCCAACCTATGGCTACACCTTC. This encodes CASSFPGPTYGYTF. Full variable domain (remainder filled in from reference TRBV7-2 and TRBJ1-2): GAGVSQSPSNKVTEKGKDVELRCDPISGHTALYWYRQSLGQGLEFLIYFQGNSAPDKSGLPSDRFSAERTGGSVSTLTIQRTQQEDSAVYLCASSFPGPTYGYTFGSGTRLTVV.

The chain couples TRBV29-1 to TRBJ2-5, with a possible D match to TRBD1 (6 bases). CDR1 SQVTM and CDR2 ANQGSEA come from the germline V gene. The CDR3 sequence is 13 residues long. The germline V and J ends were trimmed by 8 bases and 2 bases, with 15 bases remaining between them. As DNA, the CDR3 is TGCAGCATTTCCACAGGGCTTCAAGAGACCCAGTACTTC. It translates to CSISTGLQETQYF.

The genes are TRBV2 and TRBJ2-2; perhaps D is TRBD1 or TRBD2 (5 bases each). The CDR3 contains 16 residues. Germline V gene sequence: CDR1 SNHLY, CDR2 FYNNEI. The V end was cut by 5 bases, the J end by 7 bases, with 20 bases between. CDR3: CASSKWGLGRDGELFF. The CDR3 nucleotides are TGTGCCAGCAGTAAATGGGGGTTGGGGAGAGACGGGGAGCTGTTTTTT.

V usage is TRBV7-8 and J usage is TRBJ2-3, with D unclear. Germline CDR1 SGHVS, CDR2 FQNEAQ. V lost 5 bases, J lost 11 bases, and 14 bases lay in between. This CDR3 region has 12 residues. The CDR3 loop reads CASSQGSLWQYF. CDR3 sequence (DNA): TGTGCCAGCAGCCAAGGCAGTCTATGGCAGTATTTT. The entire variable domain, with the rest obtained from reference TRBV7-8 and TRBJ2-3, is as follows: GAGVSQSPRYKVAKRGQDVALRCDPISGHVSLFWYQQALGQGPEFLTYFQNEAQLDKSGLPSDRFFAERPEGSVSTLKIQRTQQEDSAVYLCASSQGSLWQYFGPGTRLTVL.

The chain recombines TRBV20-1 with TRBJ2-5; maybe TRBD2 (6 bases). Trimming cost V 5 bases and J 5 bases, with 18 bases left between them. This CDR3 spans 14 amino acids. Per germline, CDR1 DFQATT and CDR2 SNEGSKA (reference sequence). The CDR3 spells CSAPRHSGGETQYF. The CDR3 nucleotides read TGCAGTGCTCCCCGGCATAGCGGTGGTGAGACCCAGTACTTC.

The chain is built from TRBV6-1 and TRBJ1-1; D remains unclear. Looked up from germline, CDR1 is MNHNS and CDR2 is SASEGT. The CDR3 is 13 amino acids. V lost 6 bases and J lost 4, with 12 bases in between. The CDR3 sequence: CASRPGGGTEAFF. CDR3 in DNA: TGTGCCAGCAGGCCGGGAGGAGGCACTGAAGCTTTCTTT.